One TCR beta chain is described in this entry. Its antigen remains unknown. V was pared by 8 bases and J by 1 base, with 11 bases between. CDR1 and CDR2 (germline): MNHEY, SVGAGI. The CDR3 totals 13 residues. cDNA libraries of TCR beta carried unique molecular identifiers. TCRdb re-called the PCR reads with MiXCR, one entry per CDR3 protein. The table has 600,000 to 700,000 distinct CDR3 sequences, approximately 60% seen once; the top ten hold about 11%. The entry originates in a study of post-analysis software for immune sequencing data. General study findings and limits: Multiple sclerosis patients showed significantly lower normalized Chao1 diversity than controls did. In patients, roughly five TRBV segments were more frequent than in controls, with TRBV5-6, TRBV5-1 and TRBV20-1 among them.

The gene calls are TRBV6-5 and TRBJ2-5, with D perhaps TRBD2 (7 bases). This TCR came from a girl aged 2 to 10 with multiple sclerosis. Sequencing was performed on blood. The DNA of the CDR3 is TGTGCCAGCCGGCGGGGGCGCCAAGAGACCCAGTACTTC. Protein product: CASRRGRQETQYF.